Each of the 2 T cell receptor beta chains below was sequenced from the same sample in a study of graft-versus-host responses after intestinal transplantation. Some clones are missing from TCRdb's copy, which holds only in-frame ones; the method was immunoSEQ multiplex PCR. The sample holds fewer than 30,000 clones, about 92% seen once. This specimen consisted of PBMCs, obtained just over 65 days after intestinal transplant. The receptors here all came from a human patient who received an intestinal transplant, so some T cells may come from the graft donor.

The chain couples TRBV7-9 to TRBJ2-7, with 7 bases identical to TRBD2. CDR3 length equals 14 residues. The germline V gene encodes CDR1 SEHNR and CDR2 FQNEAQ (reference sequence). V dropped 4 bases and J dropped 3; count of bases not matched to a gene: 6. The CDR3 sequence: CASSSGLVGYEQYF. The CDR3, as DNA: TGTGCCAGCAGCTCAGGACTAGTCGGCTACGAGCAGTACTTC.

This chain connects TRBV7-8 to TRBJ2-2; 7 positions agree with TRBD1. Trimming at V came to 11 bases and at J to 6 bases, leaving 15 bases not matched to a gene. CDR1 SGHVS and CDR2 FQNEAQ come from the germline V gene. The length of the CDR3 is 15 residues. The CDR3 loop is CAEERAGTVAGELFF. The CDR3 DNA follows: TGTGCCGAGGAAAGGGCTGGGACAGTTGCCGGGGAGCTGTTTTTT.